This T cell receptor beta chain was obtained from a study of somatic mutations in cytotoxic T cells in rheumatoid arthritis. The study's findings and limits: Statistically, CD8+ T-cell clonality was not significantly distinct between individuals with rheumatoid arthritis and age-matched healthy controls. For rheumatoid arthritis patients, CD8+ clonality increased with age, whereas it did not in healthy controls.

This table comes from immunoSEQ multiplex PCR, and its TCRdb copy is limited to in-frame clones, with some not included. The table records nearly 20,000 clones, 86% of them present only once. On this clone itself: Antigen specificity is unknown.

As healthy controls, the study included blood donors who had a median age of approximately 56 years (range about 20-75) and were 55% female. Purity of the CD4+ and CD8+ cells, isolated by positive magnetic bead selection, was checked by flow cytometry. V was pared by 3 bases and J by 5 bases, with 9 bases of the junction left unmatched. The CDR3 is made up of 15 amino acids. CDR1 and CDR2 from the germline V gene are SGHNT and YYREEE (reference sequence). The specimen was CD8+ T cells sorted from blood. The chain combines TRBV5-4 with TRBJ2-5, with 8 bases matching TRBD1. The TCR sequence derives from a man aged 40-49 years in good health. CDR3 DNA sequence: TGTGCCAGCAGCTCTCTGACAGGGGATAGGGAGACCCAGTACTTC. Amino acid sequence: CASSSLTGDRETQYF.